This note documents a single T cell receptor beta chain sequence. This specimen comes from a study of cytomegalovirus exposure and HLA in healthy donors. CDR1 and CDR2 (germline): SGHRS, YFSETQ. Trimming shortened V by 4 bases and J by 2 bases, and 15 bases separated the two germline ends. CDR3 length: 16 residues. Primers: 60 Vbeta forward and 13 Jbeta reverse. The assay was immunoSEQ multiplex PCR, and TCRdb's table has in-frame clones only and misses some. The top ten clones hold approximately 3.4% of a sample with under 200,000 clones, roughly 80% of them seen once. What was sequenced was PBMCs. This receptor was obtained from a female donor in good health and CMV-seronegative. J is TRBJ2-2 and V is TRBV5-1, with D possibly being TRBD1 (6 bases). The CDR3 region has the DNA TGCGCCAGCAGCACCGGCAGGGGCGATAACACCGGGGAGCTGTTTTTT. It yields the protein CASSTGRGDNTGELFF.